Below, 13 T cell receptor beta chains from the same sample are listed, as sequenced in a study of blood T cell repertoires in COVID-19. Libraries were prepared by immunoSEQ multiplex PCR; TCRdb keeps only in-frame clonotypes and omits some of them. The data show 27,000 or so clones, around nine tenths seen once. The sample consisted of peripheral blood. The receptors were gathered from a human donor in a cohort sampled during active COVID-19.

The V and J genes are TRBV5-1 and TRBJ2-1, with D possibly matching TRBD2 (5 bases). The germline gives CDR1 SGHRS, CDR2 YFSETQ. The ends were cut back, 0 bases at V and 3 bases at J, with 10 bases in the middle. CDR3 length: 15 residues. The CDR3 DNA sequence: TGCGCCAGCAGCTTGGACGGGGAATACTACAATGAGCAGTTCTTC. This codes for CASSLDGEYYNEQFF.

The chain has TRBV9 and TRBJ2-2; possible D gene TRBD2, 5 bases. V was clipped by 3 bases and J by 7 bases, with 10 bases between them. Per germline, CDR1 SGDLS and CDR2 YYNGEE. The CDR3 spans 13 residues. Here the CDR3 reads CASSAHRGGELFF. The CDR3 nucleotides read TGTGCCAGCAGCGCCCACCGGGGCGGGGAGCTGTTTTTT.

J is TRBJ2-2 and V is TRBV9, with a possible D match to TRBD2 (7 bases). The CDR3 covers 15 residues. Looked up from germline, CDR1 is SGDLS and CDR2 is YYNGEE. Trimming shortened V by 6 bases and J by 4 bases, and 16 bases separated the two germline ends. This chain's CDR3 is CASMGGPGVTGELFF. The CDR3 DNA sequence: TGTGCCAGCATGGGGGGGCCAGGTGTCACCGGGGAGCTGTTTTTT. Together with reference TRBV9 and TRBJ2-2, the CDR3 gives the full variable domain: DSGVTQTPKHLITATGQRVTLRCSPRSGDLSVYWYQQSLDQGLQFLIQYYNGEERAKGNILERFSAQQFPDLHSELNLSSLELGDSALYFCASMGGPGVTGELFFGEGSRLTVL.

The V gene is TRBV11-2, the J gene TRBJ2-7; tentatively, D is TRBD2 (6 bases). V was pared by 0 bases and J by 3 bases, with 12 bases between. Germline V CDR1 and CDR2: SGHAT, FQNNGV. The CDR3 length is 15 residues. CDR3: CASSLDGGSHYEQYF. The DNA for the CDR3 is TGTGCCAGCAGCTTAGATGGGGGGTCCCACTACGAGCAGTACTTC.

The chain recombines TRBV5-6 with TRBJ2-5; TRBD1 matches 7 bases. V shed 4 bases and J 2 bases; nucleotides not matched to a gene: 5. CDR3 length: 14 residues. In germline, CDR1 is SGHDT, CDR2 YYEEEE. The CDR3 DNA follows: TGTGCCAGCAGCATACCGGGACAGCAAGAGACCCAGTACTTC. Encoded protein: CASSIPGQQETQYF.

The chain joins TRBV19 to TRBJ2-5; the D gene is possibly TRBD1 (7 bases). V was cut by 5 bases and J by 4 bases, with 14 bases left in between. This CDR3 has 14 amino acids. Per germline, CDR1 LNHDA and CDR2 SQIVND (reference sequence). The CDR3 region is CASSEGGGLETQYF. CDR3 sequence (DNA): TGTGCCAGTAGTGAAGGAGGGGGCTTAGAGACCCAGTACTTC.

The chain uses TRBV30 and TRBJ1-2; 8 bases map to TRBD1. The germline CDR1 and CDR2 sequences are GTSNPN and SVGIG (reference sequence). V trimming: 5 bases; J trimming: 10 bases; junction bases outside the gene matches: 12. The length of the CDR3 is 13 residues. The DNA of the CDR3 is TGTGCCTGGGGAACGACAGGGGAATTCCTCTACACCTTC. This codes for CAWGTTGEFLYTF.

The chain combines TRBV6-6 with TRBJ2-3; no reliable D call. CDR1 is MNHNY, CDR2 SVGAGI, per germline (reference sequence). V gave up 7 bases and J gave up 1 base, with 9 bases separating them. The CDR3 covers 13 residues. CDR3 protein: CASTMTRTDTQYF. As DNA, the CDR3 is TGTGCCAGCACTATGACTCGCACAGATACGCAGTATTTT.

The chain links TRBV2 to TRBJ2-7; 8 nucleotides match TRBD1. The CDR3 sequence is 14 residues long. From germline, CDR1 is SNHLY and CDR2 FYNNEI. V trimming: 5 bases; J trimming: 0 bases; junction bases outside the gene matches: 3. The CDR3 sequence is CASSRTGSSYEQYF. The CDR3 nucleotides are TGTGCCAGCAGTAGGACAGGGAGCTCCTACGAGCAGTACTTC.

CDR3 amino acids: CASSLKTSGGSSTDTQYF. The CDR3 DNA reads as TGTGCCAGCAGCTTGAAGACTAGCGGGGGGTCTAGCACAGATACGCAGTATTTT. The chain carries TRBV5-4 and TRBJ2-3, with 13 bases aligning to TRBD2. V shed 1 base and J 0 bases; nucleotides not matched to a gene: 5. The germline CDR1 and CDR2 sequences are SGHNT and YYREEE (reference sequence). This CDR3 has 18 residues.

V is TRBV18 and J is TRBJ1-4; no firm D call. Germline V gene data show CDR1 as KGHSH and CDR2 as LQKENI. The CDR3 contains 15 residues. The germline V and J ends were trimmed by 5 bases and 4 bases, with 14 bases remaining between them. The CDR3 reads CASSITSRFNEKLFF. The CDR3, as DNA: TGTGCCAGCTCAATTACCTCACGGTTTAATGAAAAACTGTTTTTT.

The chain recombines TRBV6-1 with TRBJ2-7; 8 nucleotides align to TRBD1. Germline CDR1 reads MNHNS; CDR2 reads SASEGT. Germline trimming cut 3 bases from V and 3 bases from J; bases unmatched to any gene: 1. CDR3 length equals 13 residues. CDR3 protein: CASSDGQGYEQYF. CDR3 in DNA: TGTGCCAGCAGTGATGGACAGGGCTACGAGCAGTACTTC.

The chain has TRBV7-6 and TRBJ2-7, with 9 positions matching TRBD2. Trimming removed 7 bases from V and 1 base from J; junction bases left unmatched: 8. Germline V gives CDR1 SGHVS, CDR2 FNYEAQ. The CDR3 has 15 amino acids. The CDR3 spells CASKRIAGESYEQYF. The DNA of the CDR3 is TGTGCCAGCAAAAGAATAGCGGGGGAATCCTACGAGCAGTACTTC.